A single sample gave rise to the 24 T cell receptor beta chains below, sequenced in a study of molecular identifiers for immune sequencing clone quantification. In TCRdb, the PCR reads were re-called with MiXCR into one record per CDR3 protein. Of some 97,000 distinct CDR3 sequences detected, about 35% appear once; the ten largest clones hold around 3.9%. Sequencing was performed on naive CD8+ T cells from blood, with Jurkat cell RNA spiked in. The subset: FACS-sorted CD8+CD4-CCR7+CD45RA+ naive T cells. The receptors originated from a human donor in good health. Some libraries in this study had Jurkat cell RNA spiked in.

The chain uses TRBV18 and TRBJ2-7; D gene unclear. V lost 2 bases and J lost 1, with 9 bases in between. CDR3 length: 14 amino acids. Per germline, CDR1 KGHSH and CDR2 LQKENI. CDR3 in amino acids: CASSPEQISYEQYF. For the CDR3, the DNA is TGTGCCAGCTCACCAGAGCAGATATCCTACGAGCAGTACTTC.

This clonotype was seen once. With a much larger clone just one base away, this may be a read error. The chain is built from TRBV28 and TRBJ2-2; 10 positions agree with TRBD1. CDR1 is MDHEN and CDR2 is SYDVKM in the germline V gene. The CDR3 runs 15 residues. CDR3 nucleotides: TGTGCCAGGAGTTTCGGGACAGGGGTCACCGGGGAGCTGTTTTTT. It translates to CARSFGTGVTGELFF.

This clonotype was recorded many times. The chain joins TRBV7-9 to TRBJ2-5; no definite D call. CDR1 is SEHNR and CDR2 is FQNEAQ in the germline V gene (reference sequence). This CDR3 has 14 residues. V gave up 5 bases and J gave up 2 bases, with 12 bases separating them. The DNA of the CDR3 is TGTGCCAGCAGCCCGGACCGTAATCAAGAGACCCAGTACTTC. This gives the protein CASSPDRNQETQYF.

Only a few counts were recorded for this clonotype. The rearrangement joins TRBV28 to TRBJ2-7; the match to TRBD2 covers 10 bases. V trimming: 2 bases; J trimming: 2 bases; junction bases outside the gene matches: 9. CDR1 and CDR2 (germline): MDHEN, SYDVKM. This CDR3 is built from 17 residues. The CDR3: CASSLLTSGPRPYEQYF. The CDR3 DNA reads TGTGCCAGCAGTTTACTGACTAGCGGGCCCCGACCCTACGAGCAGTACTTC.

Notes on this clonotype: It is likely a read error, because the conserved phenylalanine at the end of the CDR3 is missing. It is unclear where the CDR3 begins or ends on the DNA, so no DNA is shown, and the CDR3 is as TCRdb lists it. The chain couples TRBV2 to TRBJ2-3; whether TRBD2, the table's D call, matches the DNA was not checked. The V gene's germline CDR1 is SNHLY and CDR2 FYNNEI. Termini included, the CDR3 measures 14 amino acids. The CDR3 here is CASTTSGHTDTPYY.

This clonotype was counted only a few times. The CDR3 DNA follows: TGCGCCAGCAGCCTACATCGAGGAACCTACGAGCAGTACTTC. As protein: CASSLHRGTYEQYF. The chain is built from TRBV4-3 and TRBJ2-7; D call uncertain. The CDR3 consists of 14 residues. Germline V gene sequence: CDR1 LGHNA, CDR2 YSLEER. V dropped 4 bases and J dropped 2 bases, with 12 bases sitting between them.

Concerning this clonotype itself: A much larger clone differs by one base, so this may be a read error. V usage is TRBV28 and J usage is TRBJ2-7; D unclear. The length of the CDR3 is 14 residues. The germline V gene encodes CDR1 MDHEN and CDR2 SYDVKM. CDR3 sequence: CASSSDLSSYERYF. The CDR3 DNA reads as TGTGCCAGCAGTTCTGACCTGAGCTCCTACGAGCGGTACTTC.

Ten or more counts support this clonotype. The chain recombines TRBV14 with TRBJ2-3, with unresolved D. Germline lookup yields CDR1 SGHDN and CDR2 FVKESK. The CDR3 covers 12 residues. V was shortened by 4 bases and J by 4 bases, with 6 bases between the two germline ends. The CDR3 DNA reads TGTGCCAGCAGCCTGGCCCCAGATACGCAGTATTTT. Encoded protein: CASSLAPDTQYF.

Details on this clonotype: A junction end diverges from the germline sequence, so it may reflect a read error. The rearrangement joins TRBV4-1 to TRBJ2-5, with D maybe TRBD2 (6 bases). Germline V CDR1 and CDR2: MGHRA, YSYEKL. The CDR3 length is 17 residues. As DNA, the CDR3 is TGCGCCAGCAGCCAAGATGGGGCGCGGGGATTGATTGAGACCCAGAACTTC. Its translation: CASSQDGARGLIETQNF.

V and J are TRBV5-6 and TRBJ2-7; D perhaps matches TRBD2 (5 bases). The V gene's germline CDR1 is SGHDT and CDR2 YYEEEE. V gave up 2 bases and J gave up 0 bases, with 9 bases separating them. This CDR3 is 14 amino acids long. The CDR3 is CASSFRTLSYEQYF. The CDR3 region has the DNA TGTGCCAGCAGCTTTAGGACTCTCTCCTACGAGCAGTACTTC.

This clonotype was counted at least ten times. The J gene is TRBJ2-5, the V gene TRBV29-1; tentatively, D is TRBD2 (5 bases). Trimming took 7 bases from V and 5 from J, leaving 11 bases between them. The germline gives CDR1 SQVTM, CDR2 ANQGSEA. The CDR3 is made up of 11 amino acids. The CDR3 sequence is CSARGMETQYF. CDR3 bases: TGCAGCGCCAGAGGGATGGAGACCCAGTACTTC.

The V gene is TRBV7-9, the J gene TRBJ1-4, with 7 bases identical to TRBD1. V lost 4 bases, J lost 11 bases, and 10 bases stayed unmatched. This CDR3 has 14 residues. Germline values: CDR1 SEHNR, CDR2 FQNEAQ (reference sequence). CDR3 bases: TGTGCCAGCAGCTCGGGACAGTCTATGGAGAAACTGTTTTTT. Translating it yields CASSSGQSMEKLFF.

The sample holds a few counts of this clonotype. This rearrangement joins TRBV15 to TRBJ1-5, with D uncertain. Trimming removed 0 bases from V and 1 base from J, with 7 bases in between. Looked up from germline, CDR1 is LNHNV and CDR2 is YYDKDF (reference sequence). The length of the CDR3 is 15 residues. The CDR3 nucleotides are TGTGCCACCAGCAGAGATAAAGGAAGCAATCAGCCCCAGCATTTT. Translation: CATSRDKGSNQPQHF.

CDR3: CASSPYYSAGGRKFPDTQYF. For the CDR3, the DNA is TGTGCCAGCAGTCCCTATTACTCGGCGGGAGGGAGGAAGTTTCCAGATACGCAGTATTTT. V is TRBV12-3 or TRBV12-4 and J is TRBJ2-3; 9 bases are shared with TRBD2. V shed 5 bases, J shed 4 bases, and the junction held 22 bases outside the gene matches. The CDR3 has 20 residues.

This clonotype was counted only a few times. Given the absence of the conserved phenylalanine or tryptophan at the CDR3 end, a read error is likely. This sequence joins TRBV7-9 and TRBJ2-3; tentatively, D is TRBD1 (6 bases). CDR1 is SEHNR, CDR2 FQNEAQ, per germline (reference sequence). Trimming took off 2 bases at V and 4 bases at J, with 10 bases between the two ends. The CDR3 extends over 14 amino acids. As DNA, the CDR3 is TGTGCCAGCAGCTTACGTGGGGGCGCAGATACGCAGTATTCT. This gives the protein CASSLRGGADTQYS.

This clonotype was counted at least ten times. This chain uses TRBV5-6 with TRBJ2-7; TRBD2 might be the D (6 bases). There are 14 residues in the CDR3. V was pared by 0 bases and J by 2 bases, with 9 bases between. Germline CDR1 and CDR2: SGHDT and YYEEEE. The CDR3, as DNA: TGTGCCAGCAGCTTGGGACTAGGCGCCTACGAGCAGTACTTC. Translated: CASSLGLGAYEQYF.

This chain links TRBV12-3 or TRBV12-4 with TRBJ2-2; no reliable D call. There are 12 residues in the CDR3. Trimming stripped 8 bases from V and 6 bases from J, with 10 bases between. Written as DNA, the CDR3 is TGTGCCAGCGGATGGTTGTCCGGGGAGCTGTTTTTT. It codes for CASGWLSGELFF.

This sequence joins TRBV5-6 and TRBJ1-5; 7 positions agree with TRBD1. Germline V gives CDR1 SGHDT, CDR2 YYEEEE. The CDR3 extends over 14 amino acids. The trim removed 3 bases at V and 4 bases at J, leaving 4 bases unmatched. The CDR3 here is CASSSTGMNQPQHF. Written as DNA, the CDR3 is TGTGCCAGCAGCTCGACAGGGATGAATCAGCCCCAGCATTTT. Full variable domain (remainder filled in from reference TRBV5-6 and TRBJ1-5): DAGVTQSPTHLIKTRGQQVTLRCSPKSGHDTVSWYQQALGQGPQFIFQYYEEEERQRGNFPDRFSGHQFPNYSSELNVNALLLGDSALYLCASSSTGMNQPQHFGDGTRLSIL.

As for this clonotype: A clone one base away is much larger, so this may be a read error. The chain uses TRBV20-1 and TRBJ2-3; perhaps TRBD2 as D (6 bases). The germline V gene encodes CDR1 DFQATT and CDR2 SNEGSKA (reference sequence). V dropped 1 base and J dropped 5 bases, with 16 bases sitting between them. The CDR3 runs to 15 residues. The DNA for the CDR3 is TGCAGTGCTAGAGCGCTCGCGGGACCACGAGATACGCAGTATTTT. Translated, it gives CSARALAGPRDTQYF.

This clonotype was counted once. The chain is built from TRBV4-1 and TRBJ2-1; 16 bases match TRBD2. After removal of 3 bases from V and 10 bases from J, the junction contained 6 bases not matched to a gene. Germline V CDR1 and CDR2: MGHRA, YSYEKL. This CDR3 is 16 amino acids long. For the CDR3, the DNA is TGCGCCAGCAGCCAGGGACTAGCGGGAGGGCTTAAAGAGCAGTTCTTC. As protein: CASSQGLAGGLKEQFF.

Concerning this clonotype itself: This may come from a read error, since a much larger clone is one base off. The chain recombines TRBV4-1 with TRBJ2-7, with D possibly TRBD2 on 5 matching bases. The CDR3 loop spans 13 amino acids. CDR1 MGHRA and CDR2 YSYEKL come from the germline V gene. Trimming left V 1 base short and J 8 bases short, with 12 bases between. The DNA of the CDR3 is TGCGCCAGCAGCCAAGGCGGGTATTACAAGCAGTACTTC. Its protein product is CASSQGGYYKQYF.

This clonotype was seen repeatedly, ten times or more. The V and J genes are TRBV5-1 and TRBJ2-7; possible D gene TRBD2, 6 bases. The germline gives CDR1 SGHRS, CDR2 YFSETQ. The CDR3 is 16 residues long. V lost 2 bases, J lost 6 bases, and 21 bases lay in between. In DNA, the CDR3 is TGCGCCAGCAGCTTCAGGGTAGCGGAGACGGGGAGCGAGCAGTACTTC. It yields the protein CASSFRVAETGSEQYF. Drawing the rest from reference TRBV5-1 and TRBJ2-7, the complete variable domain is KAGVTQTPRYLIKTRGQQVTLSCSPISGHRSVSWYQQTPGQGLQFLFEYFSETQRNKGNFPGRFSGRQFSNSRSEMNVSTLELGDSALYLCASSFRVAETGSEQYFGPGTRLTVT.

The chain links TRBV12-3 or TRBV12-4 to TRBJ1-1; 7 bases match TRBD1. The CDR3 extends over 13 amino acids. Unmatched junction bases numbered 8, after V lost 8 bases and J lost 5 bases. The CDR3 region has the DNA TGTGCCAGCCAGGGGGGAAGGGAAACTGAAGCTTTCTTT. The encoded protein is CASQGGRETEAFF.

There are many counts of this clonotype. This rearrangement joins TRBV12-3 or TRBV12-4 to TRBJ1-4; 7 bases agree with TRBD1. The CDR3 sequence is 13 residues long. V was pared by 7 bases and J by 6 bases, with 5 bases of the junction left unmatched. The CDR3 reads CASTNTGDEKLFF. In DNA, the CDR3 is TGTGCCAGCACCAACACAGGGGATGAAAAACTGTTTTTT.